This TCR beta chain stems from a study of blood T cell repertoires in COVID-19. The assay was immunoSEQ multiplex PCR, and TCRdb's table has in-frame clones only and misses some. The sample includes 450,000 to 500,000 clones, approximately 85% of them seen just once. The V and J ends lost 3 bases and 3 bases respectively, with 5 bases between them. This CDR3 is 12 amino acids long. The clonotype comes from a human donor in a cohort sampled during active COVID-19. This chain connects TRBV12-3 or TRBV12-4 to TRBJ1-2; tentatively, D is TRBD1 (5 bases). Material for sequencing was peripheral blood. The CDR3 DNA follows: TGTGCCAGCAGTTTGACAGACTATGGCTACACCTTC. Its translation: CASSLTDYGYTF.